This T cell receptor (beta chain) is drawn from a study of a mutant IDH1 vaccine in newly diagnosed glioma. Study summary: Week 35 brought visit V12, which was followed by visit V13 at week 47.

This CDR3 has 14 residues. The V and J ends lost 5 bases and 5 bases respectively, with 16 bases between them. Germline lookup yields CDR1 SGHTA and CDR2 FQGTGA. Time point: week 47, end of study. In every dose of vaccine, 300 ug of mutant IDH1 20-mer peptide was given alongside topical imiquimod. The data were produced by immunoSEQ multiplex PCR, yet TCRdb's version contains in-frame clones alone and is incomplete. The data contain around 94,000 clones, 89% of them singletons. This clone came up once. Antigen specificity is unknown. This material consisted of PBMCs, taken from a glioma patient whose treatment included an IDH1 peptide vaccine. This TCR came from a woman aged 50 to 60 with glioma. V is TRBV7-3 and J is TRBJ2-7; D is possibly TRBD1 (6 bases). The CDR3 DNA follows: TGTGCCAGCAGCCCCTCCCCCTCAGGGGACGAGCAGTACTTC. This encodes CASSPSPSGDEQYF.